This TCR beta chain was identified during a study of shared clonotypes between healthy human individuals. The study's findings and limits: In having few donors, the study represented limited genetic and exposure-history diversity. The sampled material consisted only of blood, and tissue repertoires are likely to differ. Sequencing depth was predicted to influence how clonotypes are shared among donors. Estimated richness values were generally larger in naive subsets than in memory subsets.

CDR3 length equals 13 residues. Germline V lookup: CDR1 SGHNT, CDR2 YENEEA. Trimming took 2 bases from V and 7 from J, leaving 9 bases between them. Method: immunoSEQ multiplex PCR; TCRdb's copy keeps in-frame clones and lacks some. The top ten clones hold 30% to 35% of a sample with roughly 720,000 clones, about 90% of them seen once. Concerning this clone itself: Its antigen is unidentified.

V and J are TRBV11-3 and TRBJ2-1, with D unresolved. This clonotype was sampled from a young man in good health. Some clones in this sample may be carry-over from other donors' samples. Specimen: memory CD8+ T cells from PBMCs. Subset denoted: CD45RO+ cells pooled with CCR7-negative TemRA cells. CDR3 DNA: TGTGCCAGCAGCTTAACTTATTGGAATGAGCAGTTCTTC. Its protein is CASSLTYWNEQFF.